Below, 6 T cell receptor beta chains from the same sample are listed, as sequenced in a study of T cells in Graves' hyperthyroidism and ophthalmopathy. RNA transcripts yielded amplified TCR beta CDR3 regions. The HTBI primer set served for first-round RT-PCR of the TCR CDR3. TCRdb reanalysed the multiplex PCR reads using MiXCR and keeps one entry per CDR3 protein. The sample shows 300,000 to 350,000 distinct CDR3 sequences, 20% to 25% of them seen only once. Sequenced input: blood. The receptors stem from a woman aged 45-59 years with Graves' hyperthyroidism.

V and J are TRBV25-1 and TRBJ2-3, with 8 bases aligning to TRBD2. The germline gives CDR1 MGHDK, CDR2 SYGVNS. The CDR3 sequence is 13 residues long. Unmatched junction bases numbered 3, after V lost 5 bases and J lost 5 bases. DNA of the CDR3: TGTGCCAGCAGTAGCGGGGGAAAAGATACGCAGTATTTT. Translation gives CASSSGGKDTQYF.

CDR3: CASSRQGQPQHF. The CDR3 nucleotides read TGTGCCAGCAGTCGACAGGGCCAGCCCCAGCATTTT. The rearrangement uses TRBV6-1 and TRBJ1-5; TRBD1 matches at 7 bases. After removal of 5 bases from V and 7 bases from J, the junction contained 2 bases not matched to a gene. This CDR3 has 12 amino acids. CDR1 MNHNS and CDR2 SASEGT come from the germline V gene.

The V gene is TRBV5-6, the J gene TRBJ1-5; D call uncertain. Germline CDR1 is SGHDT and CDR2 is YYEEEE. Trimming removed 2 bases at V and 1 base at J, with 13 bases between. CDR3 length equals 16 residues. The CDR3 protein is CASSFNSITSNQPQHF. CDR3 coding DNA: TGTGCCAGCAGCTTTAACAGCATAACAAGCAATCAGCCCCAGCATTTT.

The CDR3 region is CASSHSQGQLISRGYTF. The CDR3 region has the DNA TGCGCCAGCAGCCACTCCCAGGGACAGTTAATCTCCAGGGGCTACACCTTC. The gene calls are TRBV5-1 and TRBJ1-2; 7 nucleotides agree with TRBD1. The CDR3 extends over 17 amino acids. Losses at the gene ends were 4 bases for V and 8 bases for J; bases not matched to a gene: 20. Germline loops: CDR1 SGHRS, CDR2 YFSETQ.

In its sample, this clonotype was seen many times. The chain employs TRBV5-1 and TRBJ2-3; 7 positions match TRBD1. This CDR3 is built from 16 residues. The J segment lost 1 base and the V segment lost 4 bases, leaving 9 bases of the junction unmatched. Germline V lookup: CDR1 SGHRS, CDR2 YFSETQ. As DNA, the CDR3 is TGCGCCAGCAGCCGGGGCGGACAGGTGGGCACAGATACGCAGTATTTT. Its translation is CASSRGGQVGTDTQYF.

At least ten counts were recorded for this clonotype. The genes are TRBV28 and TRBJ2-1; 9 bases map to TRBD1. Losses at the gene ends were 5 bases for V and 2 bases for J; bases not matched to a gene: 7. This CDR3 region has 16 residues. The V gene's germline CDR1 is MDHEN and CDR2 SYDVKM. In nucleotides, the CDR3 is TGTGCCAGCAGTCGTAGTCGGGACAGGGCCTACAATGAGCAGTTCTTC. Residues: CASSRSRDRAYNEQFF.